The subject of this entry is one T cell receptor beta chain. This sample is part of a study of blood T cell repertoires in COVID-19. Trimming cost V 3 bases and J 2 bases; bases outside gene matches: 6. The length of the CDR3 is 16 residues. Germline CDR1 reads LGHDT; CDR2 reads YNNKEL (reference sequence). Authors' methods: Estimation of nucleated cell counts relied on the amplification of reference gene primers. Repertoires were generated with immunoSEQ multiplex PCR, while TCRdb's copy carries only in-frame clones and drops some. V, J and clone size derive from that table, while D and trimming were established from the DNA sequence. The table lists 380,000 or so clones, roughly 90% of them singletons.

The sample consisted of peripheral blood. The sequence was collected from a man aged 35-49 years with acute or convalescent COVID-19. The V and J genes are TRBV3-1 (or the pseudogene TRBV3-2) and TRBJ2-3; 9 positions agree with TRBD2. The CDR3, as DNA: TGTGCCAGCAGCCACTTTAGCGGGGGCGTCACAGATACGCAGTATTTT. It encodes CASSHFSGGVTDTQYF.